What follows is one T cell receptor beta chain and its context. Its specificity is unknown. Naivety among CD8 cells was defined by CD45RO negativity and positive CCR7 selection, thereby excluding terminally differentiated effector memory CD45RA+ cells. This sample was taken from a study of shared clonotypes between healthy human individuals. The study, taken as a whole, reports: The study drew on few donors, limiting represented genetic and exposure-history diversity.

Tens of thousands of T cell genomes, or roughly 200 ng DNA, went into the sorted-subset replicate PCRs. Measured with immunoSEQ multiplex PCR; TCRdb has only the in-frame clones, and not every one. This sample has about 2,200,000 clones, with approximately 94% found just once. This receptor was taken from a man between 18 and 29 years old in good health. Some clones in this sample may be carry-over from other donors' samples. Sequencing was done on a sample of naive CD8+ T cells from PBMCs.

DNA for the CDR3: TGTGCCAGCAGCGGACGGACAGGGACTAACTATGGCTACACCTTC. Amino acids: CASSGRTGTNYGYTF. The chain combines TRBV7-8 with TRBJ1-2, with 8 positions matching TRBD1. CDR1 and CDR2 from the germline V gene are SGHVS and FQNEAQ. The CDR3 runs 15 residues. Germline trimming cut 5 bases from V and 0 bases from J; bases unmatched to any gene: 5. Complete variable domain (other parts from reference TRBV7-8 and TRBJ1-2): GAGVSQSPRYKVAKRGQDVALRCDPISGHVSLFWYQQALGQGPEFLTYFQNEAQLDKSGLPSDRFFAERPEGSVSTLKIQRTQQEDSAVYLCASSGRTGTNYGYTFGSGTRLTVV.